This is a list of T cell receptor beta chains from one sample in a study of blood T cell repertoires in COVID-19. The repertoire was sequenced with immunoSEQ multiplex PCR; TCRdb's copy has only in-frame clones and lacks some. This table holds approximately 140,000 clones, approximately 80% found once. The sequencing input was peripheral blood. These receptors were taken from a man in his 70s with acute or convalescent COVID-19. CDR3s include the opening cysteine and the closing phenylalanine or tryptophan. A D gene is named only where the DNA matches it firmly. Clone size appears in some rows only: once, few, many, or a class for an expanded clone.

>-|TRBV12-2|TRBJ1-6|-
CASRRSGGRNSPLHF
TGTGCAAGTCGCAGAAGCGGGGGCCGTAATTCACCCCTCCACTTT
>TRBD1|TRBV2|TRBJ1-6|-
CASSGFGTGDSPLHF
TGTGCCAGCAGTGGTTTCGGGACAGGGGACTCACCCCTCCACTTT
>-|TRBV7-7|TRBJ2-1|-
CASSVGSGGYNEQFF
TGTGCTAGCAGCGTCGGCTCCGGGGGCTACAATGAGCAGTTCTTC
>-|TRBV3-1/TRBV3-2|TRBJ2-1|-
CASSRGGGNEQFF
TGTGCCAGCAGCCGTGGAGGTGGGAATGAGCAGTTCTTC
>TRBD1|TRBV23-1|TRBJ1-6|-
CASSSGQGRRNSPLHF
TGCGCCAGCAGTTCCGGACAGGGGAGACGTAATTCACCCCTCCACTTT
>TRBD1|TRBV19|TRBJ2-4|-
CASSIGTGYIQYF
TGTGCCAGTAGTATAGGGACAGGCTACATTCAGTACTTC
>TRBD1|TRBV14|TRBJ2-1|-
CASRGLGTGRNEQFF
TGTGCCAGCAGAGGGTTGGGGACAGGGAGGAATGAGCAGTTCTTC
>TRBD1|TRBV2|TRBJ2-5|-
CASSQNRGDGETQYF
TGTGCCAGCAGCCAAAACAGGGGGGACGGGGAGACCCAGTACTTC
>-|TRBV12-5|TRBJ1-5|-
CASGLGTGMYSNQPQHF
TGTGCTAGTGGTTTGGGTACAGGGATGTATAGCAATCAGCCCCAGCATTTT
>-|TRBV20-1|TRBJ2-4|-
CSATDSSGLKNIQYF
TGCAGTGCTACTGATAGTTCGGGACTCAAAAACATTCAGTACTTC
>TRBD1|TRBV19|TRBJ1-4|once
CASSMGTGGEKLFF
TGTGCCAGTAGTATGGGGACAGGGGGTGAAAAACTGTTTTTT
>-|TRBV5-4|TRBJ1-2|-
CASSGRGKSDTF
TGTGCCAGCAGCGGGAGGGGGAAATCGGACACCTTC
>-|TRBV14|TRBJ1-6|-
CASSQTEVSPLHF
TGTGCCAGCAGCCAAACCGAGGTATCACCCCTCCACTTT
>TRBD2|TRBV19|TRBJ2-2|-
CASSGARREPMVRELFF
TGTGCCAGTAGTGGTGCGCGGCGGGAGCCCATGGTTCGGGAGCTGTTTTTT
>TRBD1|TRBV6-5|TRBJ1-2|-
CASSYAGQSRVGYTF
TGTGCCAGCAGTTACGCGGGACAGTCACGGGTTGGCTACACCTTC
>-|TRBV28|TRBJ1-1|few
CASSLVQMNTEAFF
TGTGCCAGCAGTTTAGTCCAGATGAACACTGAAGCTTTCTTT
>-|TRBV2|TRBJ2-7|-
CASGQGTYEQYF
TGTGCCAGCGGCCAGGGAACCTACGAGCAGTACTTC
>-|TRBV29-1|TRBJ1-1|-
CSVERGTGPGDTEAFF
TGCAGCGTTGAAAGGGGGACGGGACCAGGGGACACTGAAGCTTTCTTT
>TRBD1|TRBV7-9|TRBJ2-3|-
CASSLGDRGRSDTQYF
TGTGCCAGCAGCTTAGGGGACAGGGGCCGGTCGGATACGCAGTATTTT
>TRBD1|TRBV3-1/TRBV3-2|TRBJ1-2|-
CASSQDNTGGDGYTF
TGTGCCAGCAGCCAAGATAACACAGGGGGGGATGGCTACACCTTC
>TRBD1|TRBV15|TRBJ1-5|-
CATSTPGQATENQPQHF
TGTGCCACCAGCACTCCGGGACAGGCGACAGAAAATCAGCCCCAGCATTTT
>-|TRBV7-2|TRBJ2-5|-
CASSRGDSRETQYF
TGTGCCAGCAGTCGCGGGGACAGCAGAGAGACCCAGTACTTC
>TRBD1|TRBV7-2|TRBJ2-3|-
CACGQGGGDTQYF
TGTGCCTGTGGACAGGGGGGTGGAGATACGCAGTATTTT
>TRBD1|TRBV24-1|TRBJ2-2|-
CATSDPGTGDTGELFF
TGTGCCACCAGTGACCCCGGGACAGGGGACACCGGGGAGCTGTTTTTT
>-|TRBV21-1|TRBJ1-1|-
CASRIPEGENTEAFF
TGTGCCAGCAGAATCCCGGAAGGGGAGAACACTGAAGCTTTCTTT
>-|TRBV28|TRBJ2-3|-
CASSGAGSTDTQYF
TGTGCCAGCAGTGGGGCGGGGAGCACAGATACGCAGTATTTT
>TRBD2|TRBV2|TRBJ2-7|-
CAGRLAGGGLYEQYF
TGTGCCGGCAGACTAGCGGGAGGTGGATTATACGAGCAGTACTTC
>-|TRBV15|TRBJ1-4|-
CATSSGQGREKLFF
TGTGCCACCAGCAGTGGGCAGGGGCGGGAAAAACTGTTTTTT
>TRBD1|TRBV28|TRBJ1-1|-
CASSLSWGQAGNTEAFF
TGTGCCAGCAGTTTATCGTGGGGACAGGCGGGGAACACTGAAGCTTTCTTT
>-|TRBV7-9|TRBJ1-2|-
CASSLPRVGGYTF
TGTGCCAGCAGCTTACCCAGGGTTGGCGGCTACACCTTC
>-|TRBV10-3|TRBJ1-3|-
CAISGTENSGNTIYF
TGTGCCATCAGTGGGACAGAGAACTCTGGAAACACCATATATTTT
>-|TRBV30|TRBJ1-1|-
CAWSTGRQAEAFF
TGTGCCTGGAGTACAGGCAGGCAAGCTGAAGCTTTCTTT
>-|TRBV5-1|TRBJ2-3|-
CASSLGGLASGTDTQYF
TGCGCCAGCAGCTTGGGGGGGCTGGCCTCAGGCACAGATACGCAGTATTTT
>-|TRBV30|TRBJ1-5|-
CAWSWANSDGVRPQHF
TGTGCCTGGAGCTGGGCCAACTCCGACGGTGTACGGCCCCAGCATTTT
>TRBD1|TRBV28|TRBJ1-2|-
CASSKSHAGGYGYTF
TGTGCCAGCAGCAAATCCCATGCAGGGGGCTATGGCTACACCTTC
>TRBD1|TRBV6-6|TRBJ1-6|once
CASSKPGQGDSPLHF
TGTGCCAGCAGCAAACCGGGACAGGGGGATTCACCCCTCCACTTT
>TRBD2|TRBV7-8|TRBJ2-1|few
CASRFSGGLGSSNEQFF
TGTGCCAGCAGATTTTCGGGGGGGCTTGGGTCGTCCAATGAGCAGTTCTTC
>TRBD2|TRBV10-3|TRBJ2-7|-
CAISAGGSYEQYF
TGTGCCATCAGTGCGGGGGGGTCTTACGAGCAGTACTTC
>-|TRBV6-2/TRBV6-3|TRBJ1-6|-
CASSDRGSYNSPLHF
TGTGCCAGCAGTGACCGCGGGTCCTATAATTCACCCCTCCACTTT
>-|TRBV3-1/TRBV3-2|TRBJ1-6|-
CASSQDRQGITPLHF
TGTGCCAGCAGCCAAGATAGGCAGGGGATTACACCCCTCCACTTT
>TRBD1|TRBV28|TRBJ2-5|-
CASSKQGVETQYF
TGTGCCAGCAGTAAGCAGGGGGTCGAGACCCAGTACTTC
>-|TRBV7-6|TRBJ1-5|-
CASSFGDQPQHF
TGTGCCAGCAGCTTTGGAGATCAGCCCCAGCATTTT
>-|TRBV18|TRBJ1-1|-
CASSPFNGGSTEAFF
TGTGCCAGCTCACCGTTTAACGGGGGAAGTACTGAAGCTTTCTTT